This T cell receptor beta chain was observed in a study of shared clonotypes between healthy human individuals. The CDR3 runs 18 residues. With 5 bases clipped from V and 0 bases from J, the junction kept 9 bases outside the gene matches. The germline gives CDR1 SGHVS, CDR2 FQNEAQ. Measured with immunoSEQ multiplex PCR; TCRdb has only the in-frame clones, and not every one. The sample has 2,500,000 or so clones; roughly 90% are singletons. The specimen was naive CD4+ T cells from PBMCs. Subset given: CD45RA+ positively selected. The chain couples TRBV7-8 to TRBJ2-7; 14 bases line up with TRBD2. This receptor was obtained from a man younger than 35 in good health. Some clones in this sample may be carry-over from other donors' samples. The chain's CDR3 is CASSPSRTSGRFSYEQYF. The CDR3 DNA reads TGTGCCAGCAGCCCTTCCCGGACTAGCGGGAGGTTCTCCTACGAGCAGTACTTC.